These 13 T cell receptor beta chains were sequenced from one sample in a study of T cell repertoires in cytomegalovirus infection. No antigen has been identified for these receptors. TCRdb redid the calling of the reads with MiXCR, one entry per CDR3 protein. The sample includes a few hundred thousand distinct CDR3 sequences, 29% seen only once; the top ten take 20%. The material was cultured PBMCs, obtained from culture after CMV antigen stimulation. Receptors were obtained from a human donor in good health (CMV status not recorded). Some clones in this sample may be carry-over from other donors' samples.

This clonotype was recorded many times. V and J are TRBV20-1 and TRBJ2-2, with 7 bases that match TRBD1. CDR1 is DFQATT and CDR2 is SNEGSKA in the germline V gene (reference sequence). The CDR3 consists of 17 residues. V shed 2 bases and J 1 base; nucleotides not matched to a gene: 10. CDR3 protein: CSARTLGDRQNTGELFF. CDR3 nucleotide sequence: TGCAGTGCTAGAACCCTGGGGGACAGACAGAACACCGGGGAGCTGTTTTTT.

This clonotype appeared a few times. The chain's CDR3 is CATTWANTEAFF. The CDR3 DNA sequence: TGTGCCACTACGTGGGCCAACACTGAAGCTTTCTTT. The V gene is TRBV6-1, the J gene TRBJ1-1; D remains ambiguous. Germline V lookup: CDR1 MNHNS, CDR2 SASEGT. The CDR3 totals 12 residues. V was trimmed by 10 bases and J by 2 bases, leaving 11 bases between them.

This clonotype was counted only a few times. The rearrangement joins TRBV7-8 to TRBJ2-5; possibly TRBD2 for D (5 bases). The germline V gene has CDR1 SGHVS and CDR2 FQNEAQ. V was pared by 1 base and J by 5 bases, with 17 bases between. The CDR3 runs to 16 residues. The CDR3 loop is CASSLEFRRGLETQYF. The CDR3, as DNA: TGTGCCAGCAGCTTAGAGTTTCGGCGCGGGCTGGAGACCCAGTACTTC.

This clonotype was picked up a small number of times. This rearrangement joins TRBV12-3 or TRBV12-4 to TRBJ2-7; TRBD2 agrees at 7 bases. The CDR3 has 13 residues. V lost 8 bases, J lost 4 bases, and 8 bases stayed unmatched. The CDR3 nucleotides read TGTGCCAGCTGCGGCGGGAGAGGGTACGAGCAGTACTTC. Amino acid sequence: CASCGGRGYEQYF.

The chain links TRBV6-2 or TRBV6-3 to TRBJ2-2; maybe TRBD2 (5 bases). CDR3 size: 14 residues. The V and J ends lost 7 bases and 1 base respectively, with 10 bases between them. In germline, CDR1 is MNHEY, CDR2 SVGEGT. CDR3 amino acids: CASNRGENTGELFF. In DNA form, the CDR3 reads TGTGCCAGCAATCGGGGAGAGAACACCGGGGAGCTGTTTTTT.

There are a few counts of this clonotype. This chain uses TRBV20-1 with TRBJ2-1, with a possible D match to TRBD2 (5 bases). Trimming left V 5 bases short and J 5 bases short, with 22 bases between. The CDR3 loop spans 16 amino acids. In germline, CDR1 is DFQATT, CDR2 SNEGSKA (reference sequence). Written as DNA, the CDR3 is TGCAGTGCTCCCCGTTGGGTGGGAGCGTACAACAATGAGCAGTTCTTC. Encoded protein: CSAPRWVGAYNNEQFF.

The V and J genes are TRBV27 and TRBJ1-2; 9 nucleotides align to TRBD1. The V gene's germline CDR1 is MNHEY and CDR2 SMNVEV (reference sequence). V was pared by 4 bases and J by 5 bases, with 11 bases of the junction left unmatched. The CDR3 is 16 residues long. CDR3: CASSWLSRDREYGYTF. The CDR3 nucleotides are TGTGCCAGCAGTTGGTTGAGCCGGGACAGGGAATATGGCTACACCTTC.

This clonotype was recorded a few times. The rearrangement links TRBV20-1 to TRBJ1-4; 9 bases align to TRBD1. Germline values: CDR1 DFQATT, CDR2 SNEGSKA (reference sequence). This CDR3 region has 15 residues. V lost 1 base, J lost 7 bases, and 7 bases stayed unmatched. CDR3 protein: CSARATGGLSEKLFF. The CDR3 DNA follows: TGCAGTGCTAGAGCGACAGGGGGACTGAGTGAAAAACTGTTTTTT.

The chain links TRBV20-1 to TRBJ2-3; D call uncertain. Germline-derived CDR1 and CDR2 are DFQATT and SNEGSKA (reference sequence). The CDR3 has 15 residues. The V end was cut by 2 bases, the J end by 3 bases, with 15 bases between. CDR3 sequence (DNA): TGCAGTGCTAGACCTCAGGCGTCGGAAACAGATACGCAGTATTTT. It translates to CSARPQASETDTQYF.

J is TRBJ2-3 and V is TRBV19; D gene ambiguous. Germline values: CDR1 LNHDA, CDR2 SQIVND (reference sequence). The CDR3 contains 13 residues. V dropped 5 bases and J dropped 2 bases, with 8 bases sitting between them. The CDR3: CASSFVPTDTQYF. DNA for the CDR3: TGTGCCAGTAGTTTCGTACCCACAGATACGCAGTATTTT.

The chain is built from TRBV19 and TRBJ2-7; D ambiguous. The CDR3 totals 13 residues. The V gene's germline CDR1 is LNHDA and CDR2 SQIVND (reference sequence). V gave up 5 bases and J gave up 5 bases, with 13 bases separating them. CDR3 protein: CASSLRQSHEQYF. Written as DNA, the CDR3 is TGTGCCAGTAGTCTACGCCAGTCCCACGAGCAGTACTTC.

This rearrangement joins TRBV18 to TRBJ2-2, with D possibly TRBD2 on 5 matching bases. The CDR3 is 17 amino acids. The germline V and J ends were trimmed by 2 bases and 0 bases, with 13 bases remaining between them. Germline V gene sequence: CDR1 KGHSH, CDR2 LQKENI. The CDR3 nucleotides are TGTGCCAGCTCACCAAGCCGAAGAGGGCCGAACACCGGGGAGCTGTTTTTT. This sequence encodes CASSPSRRGPNTGELFF.

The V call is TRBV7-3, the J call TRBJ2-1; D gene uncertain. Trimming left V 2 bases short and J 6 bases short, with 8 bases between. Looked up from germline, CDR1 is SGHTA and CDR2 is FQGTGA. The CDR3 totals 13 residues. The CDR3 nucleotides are TGTGCCAGCAGCTTATGGGGTAGCAATGAGCAGTTCTTC. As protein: CASSLWGSNEQFF.